A single sample is the source of the 24 T cell receptor beta chains below, sequenced in a study of blood T cell repertoires in COVID-19. Profiled with immunoSEQ multiplex PCR; TCRdb holds only in-frame clones, not every one. Counted here are 130,000 or so clones, about 75% occurring once; the ten biggest clones make up roughly a fifth. The specimen was peripheral blood. All receptors derive from a man older than 75 with acute or convalescent COVID-19.

There are a few counts of this clone. This chain joins TRBV2 and TRBJ1-1; D is unclear. The CDR3 contains 11 residues. Trimming took 5 bases from V and 5 from J, leaving 6 bases between them. Germline V gives CDR1 SNHLY, CDR2 FYNNEI. For the CDR3, the DNA is TGTGCCAGCAGTCAGAGGACTGAAGCTTTCTTT. It specifies CASSQRTEAFF.

This chain joins TRBV5-1 and TRBJ2-1; 14 bases fit TRBD2. The CDR3 runs 16 residues. In germline, CDR1 is SGHRS, CDR2 YFSETQ. V dropped 1 base and J dropped 6; count of bases not matched to a gene: 3. The CDR3 here is CASSLRLAGGFNEQFF. The DNA of the CDR3 is TGCGCCAGCAGCTTGCGACTAGCGGGGGGGTTCAATGAGCAGTTCTTC.

This sequence joins TRBV28 and TRBJ2-4, with 8 bases matching TRBD1. This CDR3 is 14 amino acids long. Looked up from germline, CDR1 is MDHEN and CDR2 is SYDVKM. The trim removed 7 bases at V and 1 base at J, leaving 3 bases unmatched. The CDR3 loop is CASTRQGAKNIQYF. The CDR3 nucleotides read TGTGCCAGCACCAGACAGGGGGCCAAAAACATTCAGTACTTC.

This clone was counted only a few times. The rearrangement joins TRBV6-5 to TRBJ1-1; the D gene is possibly TRBD1 (6 bases). Trimming pared 0 bases from V and 6 bases from J, leaving 17 bases between. Germline lookup yields CDR1 MNHEY and CDR2 SVGAGI. The CDR3 runs to 16 residues. CDR3 residues: CASSYSKGGRLAEAFF. The DNA of the CDR3 is TGTGCCAGCAGTTACTCGAAGGGGGGGAGGTTGGCTGAAGCTTTCTTT.

V usage is TRBV6-2 or TRBV6-3 and J usage is TRBJ2-7, with 8 bases lining up with TRBD1. Germline loops: CDR1 MNHEY, CDR2 SVGEGT. CDR3 length: 14 amino acids. V dropped 5 bases and J dropped 4; count of bases not matched to a gene: 7. The CDR3 loop is CASSPGQGLYEQYF. For the CDR3, the DNA is TGTGCCAGCAGTCCCGGACAGGGCTTGTACGAGCAGTACTTC.

The V and J genes are TRBV6-5 and TRBJ2-7; TRBD1 might be the D (8 bases). V was cut by 2 bases and J by 7 bases, with 18 bases left in between. CDR1 and CDR2 (germline): MNHEY, SVGAGI. There are 15 residues in the CDR3. The CDR3 DNA is TGTGCCAGCAGTTACACAAACAGGGGGGGAGTAGAGCAGTACTTC. Translating it yields CASSYTNRGGVEQYF.

This clone appeared a single time. This chain joins TRBV10-3 and TRBJ1-1, with a weak D call TRBD1 (6 bases). V was shortened by 9 bases and J by 1 base, with 12 bases between the two germline ends. CDR1 is ENHRY, CDR2 SYGVKD, per germline. The CDR3 runs 13 residues. The CDR3, as DNA: TGTGCCATTAGGGGGGGGACGAACACTGAAGCTTTCTTT. It encodes CAIRGGTNTEAFF.

V gene TRBV27 combines with J gene TRBJ1-2; TRBD1 matches 10 bases. The CDR3 consists of 14 residues. J gave up 5 bases and V 6 bases, and 6 bases lay outside the gene matches. Germline V gene data show CDR1 as MNHEY and CDR2 as SMNVEV (reference sequence). The CDR3 DNA reads as TGTGCCAGCAGGAGACAGGGGGCGATTTATGGCTACACCTTC. This encodes CASRRQGAIYGYTF.

For the CDR3, the DNA is TGTGCCAGCTCACCACCGGACAGGGGGCAAGAAAAACTGTTTTTT. Encoded protein: CASSPPDRGQEKLFF. The chain couples TRBV18 to TRBJ1-4; 11 nucleotides match TRBD1. The CDR3 is 15 amino acids. V lost 0 bases and J lost 8; bases outside the gene matches: 2. The germline V gene has CDR1 KGHSH and CDR2 LQKENI.

The chain links TRBV3-1 (or the pseudogene TRBV3-2) to TRBJ1-1; the D gene is possibly TRBD1 (5 bases). Between the trimmed V and J ends, which lost 4 bases and 3 bases, there was a span of 12 bases. CDR3 length equals 14 residues. Germline V gives CDR1 LGHDT, CDR2 YNNKEL (reference sequence). The CDR3 sequence is CASSPLGGDTEAFF. CDR3 nucleotide sequence: TGTGCCAGCAGCCCCCTCGGGGGGGACACTGAAGCTTTCTTT.

This sequence joins TRBV21-1 and TRBJ2-3; the table's D gene call, TRBD2, was not cross checked with the DNA. TRBV21-1 is recorded as a pseudogene. CDR3 length: 20 amino acids. CDR3 region: CASSNRLAGGPRFSPDTQYF. CDR3 in DNA: TGTGCCAGCAGCAATAGACTAGCGGGGGGGCCCAGGTTTTCCCCAGATACGCAGTATTTT.

The V and J genes are TRBV6-5 and TRBJ1-2, with 8 bases aligning to TRBD1. The germline V gene encodes CDR1 MNHEY and CDR2 SVGAGI. This CDR3 is built from 12 residues. Trimming cost V 7 bases and J 8 bases; bases outside gene matches: 6. The chain's CDR3 is CASTAGQGGYTF. The DNA for the CDR3 is TGTGCCAGCACTGCCGGACAGGGAGGCTACACCTTC.

The chain carries TRBV7-8 and TRBJ2-3; a weak D match, TRBD2 (6 bases). Germline V CDR1 and CDR2: SGHVS, FQNEAQ. This CDR3 region has 15 residues. Deletions cut 5 bases from V and 2 bases from J, with 14 bases between. CDR3 sequence (DNA): TGTGCCAGCAGCCTCGACGGGACTTACACAGATACGCAGTATTTT. Amino acid sequence: CASSLDGTYTDTQYF.

The rearrangement links TRBV27 to TRBJ1-6; TRBD1 might be the D (6 bases). The germline V gene has CDR1 MNHEY and CDR2 SMNVEV (reference sequence). The CDR3 is 17 amino acids. The germline V and J ends were trimmed by 8 bases and 0 bases, with 17 bases remaining between them. CDR3 DNA: TGTGCCAGCGGATCCGGACAGCGAAGCTCCTATAATTCACCCCTCCACTTT. Translated: CASGSGQRSSYNSPLHF.

The V call is TRBV23-1, the J call TRBJ2-5, with 12 nucleotides matching TRBD2. TRBV23-1 is classed as an ORF, of uncertain function. Trimming cost V 3 bases and J 1 base; bases outside gene matches: 6. The CDR3 has 17 amino acids. The CDR3: CASSHGLAGKAQETQYF. DNA for the CDR3: TGCGCCAGCAGTCACGGACTAGCGGGGAAAGCCCAAGAGACCCAGTACTTC.

This chain connects TRBV18 to TRBJ1-2; 11 nucleotides align to TRBD1. The CDR3 runs 13 residues. After removal of 3 bases from V and 8 bases from J, the junction contained 2 bases not matched to a gene. Germline V lookup: CDR1 KGHSH, CDR2 LQKENI. CDR3 coding DNA: TGTGCCAGCTCACCCGGGACAGGGGGAGGCTACACCTTC. This sequence encodes CASSPGTGGGYTF. Drawing the rest from reference TRBV18 and TRBJ1-2, the complete variable domain is NAGVMQNPRHLVRRRGQEARLRCSPMKGHSHVYWYRQLPEEGLKFMVYLQKENIIDESGMPKERFSAEFPKEGPSILRIQQVVRGDSAAYFCASSPGTGGGYTFGSGTRLTVV.

There are a few counts of this clone. The CDR3 reads CASSDYRGYEQYF. The CDR3 DNA sequence: TGTGCCAGCAGTGATTACCGCGGCTACGAGCAGTACTTC. The chain carries TRBV6-6 and TRBJ2-7; the D is unclear. Germline loops: CDR1 MNHNY, CDR2 SVGAGI (reference sequence). This CDR3 spans 13 amino acids. The V and J ends lost 5 bases and 3 bases respectively, with 11 bases between them.

This chain joins TRBV10-3 and TRBJ2-2; TRBD1 agrees at 9 bases. V lost 6 bases and J lost 7; bases outside the gene matches: 12. The CDR3 is 16 residues long. Germline V gene lookup returns CDR1 ENHRY and CDR2 SYGVKD. CDR3 sequence (DNA): TGTGCCATCAGCAGGACAGGGGCCCTACAGGGCGGGGAGCTGTTTTTT. Amino acid sequence: CAISRTGALQGGELFF.

The chain links TRBV4-3 to TRBJ2-2, with 9 bases matching TRBD2. With 1 base clipped from V and 3 bases from J, the junction kept 6 bases outside the gene matches. The CDR3 length is 17 residues. Germline CDR1 and CDR2: LGHNA and YSLEER. As DNA, the CDR3 is TGCGCCAGCAGCCAAGGGCCGAAGCGGGGGGACACCGGGGAGCTGTTTTTT. It translates to CASSQGPKRGDTGELFF.

The chain has TRBV7-2 and TRBJ2-3, with D possibly being TRBD2 (5 bases). Germline CDR1 reads SGHTA; CDR2 reads FQGNSA. Trimming left V 2 bases short and J 1 base short, with 10 bases between. The CDR3 contains 15 residues. In nucleotides, the CDR3 is TGTGCCAGCAGCTTATCCAGCGGAGGCACAGATACGCAGTATTTT. Amino acids: CASSLSSGGTDTQYF.

The rearrangement uses TRBV7-9 and TRBJ2-4, with TRBD2 matching over 8 bases. V shed 3 bases, J shed 5 bases, and the junction held 9 bases outside the gene matches. Looked up from germline, CDR1 is SEHNR and CDR2 is FQNEAQ (reference sequence). The CDR3 runs 16 residues. The CDR3 protein is CASSLNPAGVQNIQYF. CDR3 DNA sequence: TGTGCCAGCAGCTTGAATCCAGCGGGGGTGCAAAACATTCAGTACTTC.

The chain combines TRBV2 with TRBJ2-1; 7 positions match TRBD2. CDR3 length: 13 residues. Germline lookup yields CDR1 SNHLY and CDR2 FYNNEI. The J segment lost 4 bases and the V segment lost 8 bases, leaving 5 bases of the junction unmatched. The CDR3 protein is CASSRELYNEQFF. The CDR3 coding sequence is TGTGCCAGCTCGCGGGAGCTATACAATGAGCAGTTCTTC.

In DNA, the CDR3 is TGTGCCAGCAGTTTACGGGGACAGGTTCGGGAAAAACTGTTTTTT. Translating it yields CASSLRGQVREKLFF. The V and J genes are TRBV27 and TRBJ1-4, with 8 bases lining up with TRBD1. CDR1 is MNHEY, CDR2 SMNVEV, per germline (reference sequence). This CDR3 has 15 amino acids. V dropped 2 bases and J dropped 8; count of bases not matched to a gene: 7.

This chain connects TRBV18 to TRBJ1-1, with 9 bases fitting TRBD1. CDR3 length equals 15 residues. The trim removed 4 bases at V and 5 bases at J, leaving 8 bases unmatched. Per the germline V gene, CDR1 is KGHSH and CDR2 is LQKENI. The CDR3 DNA sequence: TGTGCCAGCTCACGCTCCGGGACAGGGAGTACTGAAGCTTTCTTT. Translation gives CASSRSGTGSTEAFF.